Each of the 10 T cell receptor beta chains below was sequenced from the same sample in a study of blood T cell repertoires in COVID-19. The repertoire was sequenced with immunoSEQ multiplex PCR; TCRdb's copy has only in-frame clones and lacks some. This table holds some 100,000 clones, around 86% found once. Material for sequencing was PBMCs or T cells enriched from blood (not recorded which). Every receptor here comes from a woman in her fifties or sixties who had recovered from COVID-19.

The chain couples TRBV29-1 to TRBJ2-2; D may be TRBD2 (7 bases). From germline, CDR1 is SQVTM and CDR2 ANQGSEA. The CDR3 sequence is 15 residues long. CDR3 protein: CRDCGEGVDTGELFF. The CDR3 nucleotides read TGCAGGGACTGTGGGGAGGGGGTAGACACCGGGGAGCTGTTTTTT.

The chain links TRBV3-1 (or the pseudogene TRBV3-2) to TRBJ2-7, with 8 bases identical to TRBD2. The CDR3 is 18 amino acids. V gave up 1 base and J gave up 6 bases; unmatched junction bases: 17. The germline V gene encodes CDR1 LGHDT and CDR2 YNNKEL (reference sequence). DNA of the CDR3: TGTGCCAGCAGCCAAGCTCGGGGGCTATCCGGGGGGGCTGGCGAGCAGTACTTC. Its protein is CASSQARGLSGGAGEQYF.

The chain links TRBV11-2 to TRBJ2-5; possibly TRBD2 for D (7 bases). The CDR3 contains 15 residues. Germline V gene lookup returns CDR1 SGHAT and CDR2 FQNNGV. V lost 5 bases and J lost 2, with 15 bases in between. CDR3 in DNA: TGTGCCAGCAGCGGGCTGGGAGGGGGGCAAGAGACCCAGTACTTC. It yields the protein CASSGLGGGQETQYF.

J is TRBJ2-5 and V is TRBV27; 9 positions match TRBD1. The CDR3 is 16 residues long. Germline V gene sequence: CDR1 MNHEY, CDR2 SMNVEV (reference sequence). Losses at the gene ends were 5 bases for V and 7 bases for J; bases not matched to a gene: 14. The CDR3 region is CASSRRGDRVGATQYF. The CDR3 DNA reads TGTGCCAGCAGTAGGAGGGGGGACAGGGTGGGGGCGACCCAGTACTTC.

V is TRBV27 and J is TRBJ2-2; tentative D call: TRBD2 (5 bases). Per germline, CDR1 MNHEY and CDR2 SMNVEV (reference sequence). The CDR3 contains 14 residues. The V end was cut by 5 bases, the J end by 6 bases, with 13 bases between. CDR3 sequence reads: CASSRESGAGELFF. The CDR3 region has the DNA TGTGCCAGCAGTCGCGAATCCGGGGCCGGGGAGCTGTTTTTT.

This clone was counted once. The chain links TRBV30 to TRBJ2-7, with TRBD1 matching 7 bases. Germline V gene data show CDR1 as GTSNPN and CDR2 as SVGIG (reference sequence). J gave up 5 bases and V 4 bases, and 5 bases lay outside the gene matches. CDR3 size: 12 residues. CDR3 residues: CAWMPQGNEQYF. The CDR3, as DNA: TGTGCCTGGATGCCACAGGGGAACGAGCAGTACTTC.

Judged by abundance, this clone is medium-sized. CDR3 in amino acids: CASSIAPGEGSPLHF. In nucleotides, the CDR3 is TGTGCCAGTAGTATTGCTCCGGGGGAAGGTTCACCCCTCCACTTT. This chain uses TRBV19 with TRBJ1-6; a weak D match, TRBD1 (5 bases). CDR3 length: 15 residues. Germline loops: CDR1 LNHDA, CDR2 SQIVND (reference sequence). With 3 bases removed from V and 9 bases from J, the gap between germline ends came to 15 bases.

The chain has TRBV5-6 and TRBJ2-7; no definite D call. The V gene's germline CDR1 is SGHDT and CDR2 YYEEEE. This CDR3 is built from 17 residues. Trimming cost V 0 bases and J 3 bases, with 19 bases left between them. CDR3 protein: CASSLGGITLGNYEQYF. CDR3 DNA: TGTGCCAGCAGCTTGGGAGGCATTACCCTTGGAAACTACGAGCAGTACTTC.

The chain has TRBV28 and TRBJ1-2; 10 bases are a match to TRBD1. The CDR3 has 17 residues. Germline CDR1 reads MDHEN; CDR2 reads SYDVKM. V lost 4 bases, J lost 1 base, and 9 bases stayed unmatched. This CDR3 is CASSSRTGGDYNYGYTF. The DNA for the CDR3 is TGTGCCAGCAGTTCCAGGACAGGGGGTGACTATAACTATGGCTACACCTTC.

CDR3 DNA: TGCGCCAGCAGCTCGCAGGGGCGCAGGGTCTACGAGCAGTACTTC. It specifies CASSSQGRRVYEQYF. The chain uses TRBV5-1 and TRBJ2-7, with D perhaps matching TRBD1 (6 bases). Germline V CDR1 and CDR2: SGHRS, YFSETQ. V dropped 3 bases and J dropped 3 bases, with 16 bases sitting between them. The CDR3 totals 15 residues.